This section outlines one TCR beta chain sequence together with its context. What it binds is unknown. Trimming left V 7 bases short and J 8 bases short, with 12 bases between. There are 11 residues in the CDR3. Looked up from germline, CDR1 is SQVTM and CDR2 is ANQGSEA. The data are from a study of blood T cells in healthy people across ages. Study-level points and caveats: Conclusively comparing naive with antigen-experienced cells was impossible with unsorted PBMCs. Per million T cells, TCR beta diversity dropped roughly linearly as age increased.

Using a J-beta primer mix together with a sample-barcoded 5' primer, a second PCR was run for about 6 to 11 cycles. A minimum of 2.5 million CDR3-containing paired-end reads was obtained for each sample. TCRdb re-analysed the 5' RACE reads in MiXCR, keeping a single row per CDR3 protein. The sample comprises about 780,000 distinct CDR3 sequences, around 50% of which are singletons, and 15% to 20% rests with the top ten. Specimen: blood. The sequence came from a man aged 80 or over in good health. This rearrangement joins TRBV29-1 to TRBJ2-1; the D is unclear. The DNA of the CDR3 is TGCAGCGGTGATTCCGAGGATGAGCAGTTCTTC. This gives the protein CSGDSEDEQFF.